This T cell receptor beta chain was documented in a study of graft-versus-host responses after intestinal transplantation. Overall study context: Tacrolimus plus steroids were given to all recipients for two to three years, preceded by anti-thymocyte globulin induction. Study-level points and caveats: Graft-donor T cell macrochimerism coincided with high graft-versus-host to host-versus-graft clonal ratios in allografts. The authors found GvH clones in recipient marrow, some appearing first in ileum or blood.

This table comes from immunoSEQ multiplex PCR, and its TCRdb copy is limited to in-frame clones, with some not included. The sample lists over 45,000 clones, roughly 93% occurring once. The CDR3 runs 21 residues. Details on this clone: What it binds is not known.

The source of this sequence is a human patient who received an intestinal transplant, so some T cells may come from the graft donor. The rearrangement joins TRBV21-1 to TRBJ2-7; the D segment call TRBD2 is taken from the table without a DNA check. TRBV21-1 counts as a pseudogene. The source was PBMCs, collected 750 to 800 days after a first intestinal transplant, on the day of a second. The CDR3 nucleotides are TGTGCCAGCAGCAAGCGAGGGGCCCCGGGACTAGCGGGGACAAACACCTACGAGCAGTACTTC. It codes for CASSKRGAPGLAGTNTYEQYF.